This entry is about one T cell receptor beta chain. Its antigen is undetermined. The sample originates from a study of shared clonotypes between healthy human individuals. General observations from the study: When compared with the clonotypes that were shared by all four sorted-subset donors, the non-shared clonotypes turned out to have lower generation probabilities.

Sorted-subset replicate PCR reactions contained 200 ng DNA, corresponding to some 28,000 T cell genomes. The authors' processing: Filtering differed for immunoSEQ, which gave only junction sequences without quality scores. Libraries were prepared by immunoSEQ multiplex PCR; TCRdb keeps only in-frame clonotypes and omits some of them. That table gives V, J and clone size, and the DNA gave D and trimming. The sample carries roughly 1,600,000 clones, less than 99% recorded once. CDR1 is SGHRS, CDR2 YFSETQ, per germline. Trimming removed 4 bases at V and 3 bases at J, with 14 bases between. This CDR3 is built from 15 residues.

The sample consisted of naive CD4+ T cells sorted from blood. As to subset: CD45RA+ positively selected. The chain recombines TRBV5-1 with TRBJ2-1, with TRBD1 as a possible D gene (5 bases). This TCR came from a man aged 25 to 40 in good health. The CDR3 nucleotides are TGCGCCAGCAGCCGTCAGGGATCCGACTACAATGAGCAGTTCTTC. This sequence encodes CASSRQGSDYNEQFF.